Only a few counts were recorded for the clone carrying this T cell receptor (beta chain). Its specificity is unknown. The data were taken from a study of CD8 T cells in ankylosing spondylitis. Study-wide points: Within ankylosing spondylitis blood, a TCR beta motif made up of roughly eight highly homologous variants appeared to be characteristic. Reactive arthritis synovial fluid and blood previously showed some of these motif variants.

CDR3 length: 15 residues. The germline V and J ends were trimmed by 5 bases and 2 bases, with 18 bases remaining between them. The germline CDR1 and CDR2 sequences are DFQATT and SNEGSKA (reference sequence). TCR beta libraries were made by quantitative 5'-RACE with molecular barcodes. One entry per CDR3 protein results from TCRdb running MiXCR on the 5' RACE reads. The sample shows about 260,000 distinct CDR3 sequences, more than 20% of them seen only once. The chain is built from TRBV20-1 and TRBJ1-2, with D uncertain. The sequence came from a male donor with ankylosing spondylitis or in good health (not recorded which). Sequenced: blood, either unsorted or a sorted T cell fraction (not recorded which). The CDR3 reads CSAQELSQLNYGYTF. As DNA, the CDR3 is TGCAGTGCTCAAGAGTTATCTCAACTAAACTATGGCTACACCTTC.